The 28 T cell receptor beta chains presented below share a single source sample, sequenced in a study of T cell responses to AZD1222 COVID-19 vaccine (dated by TCRdb to 2020 to 2022). Sample time point, as interpreted from the label and publication: baseline before first vaccination. The library was produced with the immunoSEQ multiplex PCR assay. TCRdb took this table from immuneACCESS and kept in-frame rearrangements with V and J called. Such tables lack part of the clones; where checked against another copy, unresolved V genes explain under half of the gap, and the rest is unexplained. For this sample there are some 150,000 clones; approximately 90% appear just once. Jointly, the top ten make up around 3.7% of the sample. Sequenced material: peripheral blood, taken on day 0 of AZD1222 vaccination. All receptors come from an adult in good health.

This clone was counted once. V is TRBV25-1 and J is TRBJ2-7, with D perhaps given as TRBD1 or TRBD2 (5 bases each). The germline V and J ends were trimmed by 6 bases and 7 bases, with 16 bases remaining between them. This CDR3 is built from 13 residues. In germline, CDR1 is MGHDK, CDR2 SYGVNS. The CDR3 DNA is TGTGCCAGCAGGGGGCAGTTGTCGGGAGAGCAGTACTTC. Translating it yields CASRGQLSGEQYF.

The V call is TRBV6-6, the J call TRBJ2-7; 9 bases map to TRBD1. The germline gives CDR1 MNHNY, CDR2 SVGAGI (reference sequence). The J segment lost 2 bases and the V segment lost 5 bases, leaving 16 bases of the junction unmatched. The CDR3 contains 18 residues. CDR3 in amino acids: CASSRGTGNRLLPYEQYF. For the CDR3, the DNA is TGTGCCAGCAGTCGGGGGACAGGGAACAGGTTACTTCCCTACGAGCAGTACTTC.

The chain joins TRBV9 to TRBJ1-3, with D perhaps matching TRBD1 (5 bases). With 4 bases removed from V and 0 bases from J, the gap between germline ends came to 17 bases. Germline V CDR1 and CDR2: SGDLS, YYNGEE. This CDR3 is built from 17 residues. In nucleotides, the CDR3 is TGTGCCAGCAGCCCCATAGGAACAGGATACTCTGGAAACACCATATATTTT. The encoded protein is CASSPIGTGYSGNTIYF.

The chain joins TRBV9 to TRBJ2-3; D gene uncertain. Trimming took 0 bases from V and 0 from J, leaving 8 bases between them. CDR1 is SGDLS, CDR2 YYNGEE, per germline. There are 15 residues in the CDR3. CDR3 region: CASSVGAISTDTQYF. Here the CDR3 DNA reads TGTGCCAGCAGCGTAGGAGCCATCAGCACAGATACGCAGTATTTT.

The chain has TRBV7-8 and TRBJ1-1; D is ambiguous. The germline V and J ends were trimmed by 0 bases and 8 bases, with 10 bases remaining between them. Germline V gene data show CDR1 as SGHVS and CDR2 as FQNEAQ. This CDR3 comprises 13 residues. The CDR3 loop reads CASSLASSREAFF. CDR3 DNA sequence: TGTGCCAGCAGCTTAGCCAGCAGTAGGGAAGCTTTCTTT.

This clone was seen a few times. The chain links TRBV18 to TRBJ1-5; D is ambiguous. Germline V gene sequence: CDR1 KGHSH, CDR2 LQKENI. Trimming stripped 2 bases from V and 6 bases from J, with 14 bases between. This CDR3 region has 15 residues. The CDR3 sequence: CASSPNALGSQPQHF. DNA of the CDR3: TGTGCCAGCTCACCAAATGCGCTCGGAAGTCAGCCCCAGCATTTT.

The CDR3 loop is CASSVTSGNTDTQYF. Written as DNA, the CDR3 is TGTGCCAGCAGCGTCACTAGCGGTAACACAGATACGCAGTATTTT. The chain recombines TRBV7-3 with TRBJ2-3; 8 bases are a match to TRBD2. Germline CDR1 SGHTA, CDR2 FQGTGA. The CDR3 spans 15 residues. The ends lost 5 bases at V and 2 bases at J; junction bases unmatched: 6.

This chain links TRBV5-1 with TRBJ2-1; 8 bases map to TRBD2. Germline V gene data show CDR1 as SGHRS and CDR2 as YFSETQ. The CDR3 has 18 amino acids. V dropped 0 bases and J dropped 2; count of bases not matched to a gene: 10. CDR3 region: CASSLASSGLPAYNEQFF. The CDR3 DNA sequence: TGCGCCAGCAGCTTGGCCTCTAGCGGGTTGCCGGCCTACAATGAGCAGTTCTTC.

The chain combines TRBV7-2 with TRBJ1-6, with 8 bases fitting TRBD1. Germline trimming cut 3 bases from V and 9 bases from J; bases unmatched to any gene: 7. Germline lookup yields CDR1 SGHTA and CDR2 FQGNSA. The CDR3 covers 15 residues. CDR3 DNA sequence: TGTGCCAGCAGCTTGCAGACAGGGGAAGGTTCACCCCTCCACTTT. Residues: CASSLQTGEGSPLHF.

This chain links TRBV28 with TRBJ2-1; a weak D match, TRBD1 (6 bases). V was pared by 6 bases and J by 8 bases, with 26 bases between. The CDR3 covers 17 residues. The V gene's germline CDR1 is MDHEN and CDR2 SYDVKM. CDR3 residues: CASSPDRSRGYEDEQFF. The CDR3 coding sequence is TGTGCCAGCAGCCCCGACCGAAGCAGGGGTTACGAGGATGAGCAGTTCTTC. The entire variable domain, with the rest obtained from reference TRBV28 and TRBJ2-1, is as follows: DVKVTQSSRYLVKRTGEKVFLECVQDMDHENMFWYRQDPGLGLRLIYFSYDVKMKEKGDIPEGYSVSREKKERFSLILESASTNQTSMYLCASSPDRSRGYEDEQFFGPGTRLTVL.

The J gene is TRBJ2-1, the V gene TRBV12-3 or TRBV12-4, with unresolved D. CDR3 size: 12 residues. V dropped 1 base and J dropped 9 bases, with 7 bases sitting between them. CDR3 bases: TGTGCCAGCAGTTTAGGTGGTGGTGAGCAGTTCTTC. Translating it yields CASSLGGGEQFF.

As concerns this clone: The sample has other DNA sequences that encode this CDR3 too. V usage is TRBV19 and J usage is TRBJ1-1; D unclear. This CDR3 spans 13 amino acids. Trimming cost V 3 bases and J 3 bases, with 8 bases left between them. CDR1 LNHDA and CDR2 SQIVND come from the germline V gene (reference sequence). Here the CDR3 DNA reads TGTGCCAGTAGTATTGGAGGTGACACTGAAGCTTTCTTT. Its translation is CASSIGGDTEAFF.

This chain uses TRBV7-2 with TRBJ1-1; TRBD1 agrees at 9 bases. J gave up 9 bases and V 5 bases, and 16 bases lay outside the gene matches. CDR1 and CDR2 (germline): SGHTA, FQGNSA. The CDR3 length is 16 residues. CDR3 region: CASSVIPGGQGGKAFF. As DNA, the CDR3 is TGTGCCAGCAGCGTCATTCCGGGGGGACAGGGCGGAAAAGCTTTCTTT.

The chain is built from TRBV19 and TRBJ1-4; D gene uncertain. The germline V gene has CDR1 LNHDA and CDR2 SQIVND (reference sequence). Between the trimmed V and J ends, which lost 9 bases and 5 bases, there was a span of 13 bases. CDR3 size: 13 residues. The CDR3, as DNA: TGTGCCAGCCAGGTTAATTTGAATGAAAAACTGTTTTTT. Protein sequence: CASQVNLNEKLFF.

This sequence joins TRBV4-1 and TRBJ1-3, with 9 nucleotides matching TRBD1. Trimming took 2 bases from V and 3 from J; bases not matched to a gene: 2. The length of the CDR3 is 15 residues. Germline CDR1 and CDR2: MGHRA and YSYEKL. The CDR3 bases are TGCGCCAGCAGCCAACCGACAGGGGGTGGAAACACCATATATTTT. This gives the protein CASSQPTGGGNTIYF.

This clone was picked up one time. The chain has TRBV5-1 and TRBJ2-2; TRBD1 is a possible D gene (6 bases). CDR3 length: 18 residues. CDR1 and CDR2 (germline): SGHRS, YFSETQ. V lost 0 bases to trimming and J lost 5 bases, with 20 bases between them. In DNA, the CDR3 is TGCGCCAGCAGCTTGGCAGCTGTGGGCTTACAGGGAACCGGGGAGCTGTTTTTT. It is translated as CASSLAAVGLQGTGELFF.

The CDR3 protein is CSVTTGNANYGYTF. CDR3 nucleotide sequence: TGCAGCGTTACGACGGGAAACGCTAACTATGGCTACACCTTC. This chain links TRBV29-1 with TRBJ1-2; D call uncertain. V lost 5 bases to trimming and J lost 0 bases, with 13 bases between them. Germline V gives CDR1 SQVTM, CDR2 ANQGSEA. CDR3 length equals 14 residues.

This rearrangement joins TRBV4-3 to TRBJ1-5; 7 nucleotides align to TRBD1. Germline lookup yields CDR1 LGHNA and CDR2 YSLEER. Trimming at V came to 3 bases and at J to 5 bases, leaving 7 bases not matched to a gene. CDR3 size: 15 residues. The CDR3 region has the DNA TGCGCCAGCAGCCAGACGACAGGGTTAGATCAGCCCCAGCATTTT. Encoded protein: CASSQTTGLDQPQHF.

The V gene is TRBV5-1, the J gene TRBJ1-1, with D perhaps matching TRBD1 (5 bases). V lost 4 bases to trimming and J lost 3 bases, with 7 bases between them. Germline CDR1 SGHRS, CDR2 YFSETQ. This CDR3 comprises 12 residues. CDR3 region: CASSQGDTEAFF. In DNA, the CDR3 is TGCGCCAGCAGCCAAGGGGACACTGAAGCTTTCTTT.

This clone was seen once. This chain joins TRBV9 and TRBJ2-4, with D hard to call. The CDR3 length is 13 residues. Germline CDR1 SGDLS, CDR2 YYNGEE. The V and J ends lost 4 bases and 9 bases respectively, with 14 bases between them. The CDR3: CASSFDSASIQYF. Written as DNA, the CDR3 is TGTGCCAGCAGCTTTGACTCCGCCAGCATTCAGTACTTC.

This rearrangement joins TRBV4-1 to TRBJ1-1; D gene unclear. V gave up 3 bases and J gave up 1 base, with 12 bases separating them. The length of the CDR3 is 15 residues. Germline CDR1 is MGHRA and CDR2 is YSYEKL. CDR3 in amino acids: CASSHILEGNTEAFF. The DNA for the CDR3 is TGCGCCAGCAGCCACATTCTAGAGGGGAACACTGAAGCTTTCTTT.

This clone was picked up one time. The chain combines TRBV4-1 with TRBJ2-5; D ambiguous. The CDR3 consists of 13 residues. V lost 5 bases to trimming and J lost 5 bases, with 12 bases between them. CDR1 and CDR2 from the germline V gene are MGHRA and YSYEKL. The CDR3 sequence: CASSTVEWETQYF. The CDR3 DNA follows: TGCGCCAGCAGCACAGTGGAGTGGGAGACCCAGTACTTC.

The chain has TRBV4-1 and TRBJ2-3; the match to TRBD2 covers 12 bases. The CDR3 is made up of 18 amino acids. CDR1 MGHRA and CDR2 YSYEKL come from the germline V gene. V lost 2 bases and J lost 1; bases outside the gene matches: 7. The CDR3 bases are TGCGCCAGCAGCCAACTAGCGGGGGGGCCTAAGGGCACAGATACGCAGTATTTT. It specifies CASSQLAGGPKGTDTQYF.

Comments on this clone: The same CDR3 can be traced to other DNA sequences in this sample. The genes are TRBV5-1 and TRBJ2-7; D unresolved. This CDR3 has 11 amino acids. Trimming left V 0 bases short and J 6 bases short, with 4 bases between. Germline V lookup: CDR1 SGHRS, CDR2 YFSETQ. CDR3 sequence reads: CASSLGPEQYF. The CDR3 nucleotides are TGCGCCAGCAGCTTGGGTCCCGAGCAGTACTTC. Drawing the rest from reference TRBV5-1 and TRBJ2-7, the complete variable domain is KAGVTQTPRYLIKTRGQQVTLSCSPISGHRSVSWYQQTPGQGLQFLFEYFSETQRNKGNFPGRFSGRQFSNSRSEMNVSTLELGDSALYLCASSLGPEQYFGPGTRLTVT.

The table lists this clone with a count of one. V usage is TRBV2 and J usage is TRBJ2-5; perhaps D is TRBD1 or TRBD2 (6 bases each). V lost 7 bases and J 1 base, leaving 13 bases between the germline ends. Per the germline V gene, CDR1 is SNHLY and CDR2 is FYNNEI. The CDR3 extends over 14 amino acids. The CDR3 spells CASTEWGAQETQYF. CDR3 nucleotides: TGTGCCAGCACCGAGTGGGGGGCCCAAGAGACCCAGTACTTC. The variable domain in full, completed from reference TRBV2 and TRBJ2-5, reads EPEVTQTPSHQVTQMGQEVILRCVPISNHLYFYWYRQILGQKVEFLVSFYNNEISEKSEIFDDQFSVERPDGSNFTLKIRSTKLEDSAMYFCASTEWGAQETQYFGPGTRLLVL.

The chain joins TRBV18 to TRBJ2-1, with D maybe TRBD1 (6 bases). This CDR3 is 14 amino acids long. V lost 1 base and J 5 bases, leaving 9 bases between the germline ends. Germline lookup yields CDR1 KGHSH and CDR2 LQKENI. CDR3 sequence (DNA): TGTGCCAGCTCACCACGGGACATCGACAATGAGCAGTTCTTC. This codes for CASSPRDIDNEQFF.

The V and J genes are TRBV6-5 and TRBJ1-4, with a tentative D call TRBD1 (5 bases). Germline V gene sequence: CDR1 MNHEY, CDR2 SVGAGI. The CDR3 has 14 residues. Trimming took 2 bases from V and 8 from J, leaving 12 bases between them. CDR3 region: CASSYGRVGEKLFF. For the CDR3, the DNA is TGTGCCAGCAGTTACGGCAGGGTGGGGGAAAAACTGTTTTTT.

The chain has TRBV21-1 and TRBJ2-7; the table's TRBD1 call for D was not verified on the DNA. TRBV21-1 is assigned pseudogene status. The CDR3 is 14 residues long. This CDR3 is CASTTRTGNYEQYF. CDR3 coding DNA: TGTGCCAGCACCACGCGGACAGGGAATTACGAGCAGTACTTC.